This passage covers 23 T cell receptor beta chains from one sample sequenced in a study of blood T cell repertoires in COVID-19. Produced via immunoSEQ multiplex PCR; TCRdb's table is partial and in-frame only. The sample lists under 300,000 clones, about 88% occurring once. Specimen: peripheral blood. The receptors come from a woman in her 70s with active or convalescent COVID-19.

This clone was observed a handful of times. The rearrangement joins TRBV4-3 to TRBJ1-5; 11 bases align to TRBD1. Per germline, CDR1 LGHNA and CDR2 YSLEER. The trim removed 0 bases at V and 8 bases at J, leaving 9 bases unmatched. The CDR3 is made up of 17 amino acids. CDR3 amino acids: CASSQDRDRGESKPQHF. CDR3 in DNA: TGCGCCAGCAGCCAAGACCGGGACAGGGGGGAATCAAAGCCCCAGCATTTT.

The chain joins TRBV5-6 to TRBJ2-7; TRBD2 aligns across 7 bases. Germline CDR1 SGHDT, CDR2 YYEEEE. CDR3 length: 16 amino acids. The J segment lost 3 bases and the V segment lost 2 bases, leaving 11 bases of the junction unmatched. CDR3 region: CASSFSLSGTIYEQYF. For the CDR3, the DNA is TGTGCCAGCAGCTTTAGTCTATCCGGGACTATCTACGAGCAGTACTTC. Full variable domain (remainder filled in from reference TRBV5-6 and TRBJ2-7): DAGVTQSPTHLIKTRGQQVTLRCSPKSGHDTVSWYQQALGQGPQFIFQYYEEEERQRGNFPDRFSGHQFPNYSSELNVNALLLGDSALYLCASSFSLSGTIYEQYFGPGTRLTVT.

The chain has TRBV4-3 and TRBJ1-1; perhaps TRBD1 as D (6 bases). V dropped 0 bases and J dropped 1 base, with 6 bases sitting between them. There are 14 residues in the CDR3. Germline assignment: CDR1 LGHNA and CDR2 YSLEER. In DNA form, the CDR3 reads TGCGCCAGCAGCCAAGAGGACAGGAACACTGAAGCTTTCTTT. It encodes CASSQEDRNTEAFF.

With respect to this clone: Additional DNA sequences in this sample encode the identical CDR3. The chain uses TRBV29-1 and TRBJ2-7, with D perhaps TRBD1 (6 bases). This CDR3 has 14 amino acids. The germline V and J ends were trimmed by 4 bases and 5 bases, with 18 bases remaining between them. The V gene's germline CDR1 is SQVTM and CDR2 ANQGSEA. The CDR3 here is CSVGRGQGYHEQYF. For the CDR3, the DNA is TGCAGCGTTGGTCGTGGGCAGGGGTATCACGAGCAGTACTTC.

This clone came up a few times. This chain uses TRBV11-2 with TRBJ2-1; D might be TRBD2 (6 bases). V was cut by 8 bases and J by 6 bases, with 8 bases left in between. The germline V gene has CDR1 SGHAT and CDR2 FQNNGV. CDR3 length: 11 amino acids. CDR3 DNA sequence: TGTGCCAGCGAGGAGGGCAATGAGCAGTTCTTC. Translating gives CASEEGNEQFF.

The chain links TRBV19 to TRBJ1-5, with TRBD1 matching over 9 bases. The CDR3 is 14 residues long. Germline V CDR1 and CDR2: LNHDA, SQIVND (reference sequence). V shed 7 bases and J 5 bases; nucleotides not matched to a gene: 6. The CDR3 sequence is CASTNRGQDQPQHF. The CDR3 DNA reads TGTGCCAGTACTAACAGGGGGCAAGATCAGCCCCAGCATTTT.

This clone was counted once. This chain connects TRBV10-1 to TRBJ2-2, with D uncertain. This CDR3 region has 13 residues. Germline lookup yields CDR1 WNHNN and CDR2 SYGVQD (reference sequence). Trimming left V 7 bases short and J 5 bases short, with 11 bases between. The CDR3 loop reads CASTPEVTGELFF. The DNA for the CDR3 is TGCGCCAGCACCCCCGAGGTTACCGGGGAGCTGTTTTTT.

The chain has TRBV5-4 and TRBJ2-7; a weak D match, TRBD1 (5 bases). This CDR3 spans 14 amino acids. Trimming removed 1 base at V and 2 bases at J, with 10 bases between. Germline V lookup: CDR1 SGHNT, CDR2 YYREEE (reference sequence). In DNA form, the CDR3 reads TGTGCCAGCAGCTTGCGACCAGGGACCTACGAGCAGTACTTC. As protein: CASSLRPGTYEQYF.

There are a few counts of this clone. This chain connects TRBV19 to TRBJ1-2; D remains unclear. Trimming left V 3 bases short and J 3 bases short, with 17 bases between. CDR1 and CDR2 (germline): LNHDA, SQIVND (reference sequence). This CDR3 region has 16 residues. CDR3 nucleotides: TGTGCCAGTAGTATTAGCCCGGCTCTCGCCCACTATGGCTACACCTTC. Amino acid sequence: CASSISPALAHYGYTF.

CDR3 region: CASSSLHEQYF. In nucleotides, the CDR3 is TGTGCCAGCAGTAGCCTGCACGAGCAGTACTTC. J is TRBJ2-7 and V is TRBV27; D not resolved. Germline lookup yields CDR1 MNHEY and CDR2 SMNVEV (reference sequence). Trimming took 5 bases from V and 5 from J, leaving 7 bases between them. CDR3 length: 11 residues.

The chain has TRBV6-1 and TRBJ1-1; D is undetermined. CDR1 and CDR2 (germline): MNHNS, SASEGT. The CDR3 consists of 13 residues. Trimming stripped 2 bases from V and 10 bases from J, with 14 bases between. The chain's CDR3 is CASSESPDRRAFF. In DNA form, the CDR3 reads TGTGCCAGCAGTGAAAGCCCTGATCGGAGAGCTTTCTTT.

The chain carries TRBV4-3 and TRBJ2-3, with TRBD2 matching 12 bases. V gave up 4 bases and J gave up 4 bases; unmatched junction bases: 6. The germline V gene encodes CDR1 LGHNA and CDR2 YSLEER. There are 16 residues in the CDR3. The CDR3 region has the DNA TGCGCCAGCAGCCCCCTACTAGCGGGGGGAGCAGATACGCAGTATTTT. It is translated as CASSPLLAGGADTQYF.

The J gene is TRBJ2-7, the V gene TRBV10-3; TRBD2 might be the D (6 bases). This CDR3 is built from 14 residues. Trimming took 6 bases from V and 1 from J, leaving 13 bases between them. Germline-derived CDR1 and CDR2 are ENHRY and SYGVKD. CDR3 nucleotide sequence: TGTGCCATCAGGGGGGGAGAACGGTCCTACGAGCAGTACTTC. This encodes CAIRGGERSYEQYF.

The chain combines TRBV9 with TRBJ2-7; 8 bases fit TRBD1. The CDR3 is 15 residues long. Germline V gives CDR1 SGDLS, CDR2 YYNGEE. V trimming: 3 bases; J trimming: 5 bases; junction bases outside the gene matches: 10. The CDR3 sequence: CASSAGGAGGNEQYF. DNA for the CDR3: TGTGCCAGCAGCGCGGGCGGTGCAGGGGGCAACGAGCAGTACTTC.

The rearrangement uses TRBV29-1 and TRBJ1-3; 8 bases match TRBD1. Germline trimming cut 5 bases from V and 4 bases from J; bases unmatched to any gene: 1. The CDR3 length is 12 residues. CDR1 is SQVTM, CDR2 ANQGSEA, per germline. The CDR3 nucleotides read TGCAGCGTTCAGGGGGCGGGAAACACCATATATTTT. It specifies CSVQGAGNTIYF.

The J gene is TRBJ2-2, the V gene TRBV28; D ambiguous. Per germline, CDR1 MDHEN and CDR2 SYDVKM. V lost 2 bases, J lost 1 base, and 11 bases lay in between. CDR3 length: 16 amino acids. Here the CDR3 reads CASSLRRPQNTGELFF. The CDR3 DNA reads TGTGCCAGCAGTTTAAGGCGGCCCCAGAACACCGGGGAGCTGTTTTTT.

This rearrangement joins TRBV5-1 to TRBJ1-5; the match to TRBD1 covers 7 bases. The V and J ends lost 3 bases and 4 bases, in that order; junction bases with no gene match: 1. The germline V gene encodes CDR1 SGHRS and CDR2 YFSETQ. The CDR3 spans 13 residues. In nucleotides, the CDR3 is TGCGCCAGCAGCTGGGACAGTAATCAGCCCCAGCATTTT. It specifies CASSWDSNQPQHF.

The chain links TRBV11-3 to TRBJ2-1; D perhaps matches TRBD2 (5 bases). The CDR3 covers 13 residues. CDR1 is SGHNT, CDR2 YENEEA, per germline. Trimming took 1 base from V and 5 from J, leaving 6 bases between them. The CDR3 coding sequence is TGTGCCAGCAGCTTAGCGAGGGACAATGAGCAGTTCTTC. This codes for CASSLARDNEQFF.

The chain recombines TRBV10-1 with TRBJ2-7; 8 bases agree with TRBD1. V shed 3 bases and J 5 bases; nucleotides not matched to a gene: 12. The germline V gene encodes CDR1 WNHNN and CDR2 SYGVQD (reference sequence). The CDR3 covers 16 residues. For the CDR3, the DNA is TGCGCCAGCAGTGACCGACAGGGGCGTAGGCTCCACGAGCAGTACTTC. Translation: CASSDRQGRRLHEQYF.

The genes are TRBV9 and TRBJ2-3; no clear D. The V gene's germline CDR1 is SGDLS and CDR2 YYNGEE. Trimming stripped 0 bases from V and 2 bases from J, with 10 bases between. The length of the CDR3 is 15 residues. The CDR3 coding sequence is TGTGCCAGCAGCGTAGCTGTTAGCCCCACAGATACGCAGTATTTT. It codes for CASSVAVSPTDTQYF.

V usage is TRBV2 and J usage is TRBJ2-7; no clear D gene. The CDR3 covers 12 residues. Deletions cut 7 bases from V and 5 bases from J, with 12 bases between. The germline V gene has CDR1 SNHLY and CDR2 FYNNEI. Written as DNA, the CDR3 is TGTGCCAGCATTTACAGTGCGAACGAGCAGTACTTC. This translates into CASIYSANEQYF.

The gene calls are TRBV6-2 or TRBV6-3 and TRBJ2-3; 13 nucleotides match TRBD2. V lost 6 bases and J lost 7; bases outside the gene matches: 10. Germline V CDR1 and CDR2: MNHEY, SVGEGT. This CDR3 spans 16 amino acids. CDR3 amino acids: CASSLKRTSGSNTQYF. The CDR3 coding sequence is TGTGCCAGCAGCCTCAAGAGGACTAGCGGGAGCAATACGCAGTATTTT.

V and J are TRBV24-1 and TRBJ2-3; D gene unclear. Deletions cut 5 bases from V and 4 bases from J, with 6 bases between. CDR3 length equals 12 residues. Germline assignment: CDR1 KGHDR and CDR2 SFDVKD. The CDR3 protein is CATSVTPDTQYF. The CDR3 DNA sequence: TGTGCCACCAGTGTTACTCCAGATACGCAGTATTTT.